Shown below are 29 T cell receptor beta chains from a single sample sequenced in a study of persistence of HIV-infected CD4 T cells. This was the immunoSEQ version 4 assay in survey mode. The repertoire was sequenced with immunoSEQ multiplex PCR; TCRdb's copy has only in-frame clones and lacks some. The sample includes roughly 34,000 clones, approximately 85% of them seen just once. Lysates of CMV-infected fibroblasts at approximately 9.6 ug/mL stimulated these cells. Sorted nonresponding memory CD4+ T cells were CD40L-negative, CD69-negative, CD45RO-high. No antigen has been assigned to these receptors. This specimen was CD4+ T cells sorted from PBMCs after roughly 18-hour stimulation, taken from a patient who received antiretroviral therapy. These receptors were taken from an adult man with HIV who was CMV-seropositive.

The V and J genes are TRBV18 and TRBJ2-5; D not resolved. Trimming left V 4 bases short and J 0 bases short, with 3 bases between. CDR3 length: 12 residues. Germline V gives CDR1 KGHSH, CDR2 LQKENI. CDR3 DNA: TGTGCCAGCTCACGTGACCAAGAGACCCAGTACTTC. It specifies CASSRDQETQYF.

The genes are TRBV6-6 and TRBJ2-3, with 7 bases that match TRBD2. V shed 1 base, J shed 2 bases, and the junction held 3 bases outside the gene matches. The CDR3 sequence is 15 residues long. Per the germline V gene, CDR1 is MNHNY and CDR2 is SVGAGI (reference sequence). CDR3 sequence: CASSYWRGNTDTQYF. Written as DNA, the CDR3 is TGTGCCAGCAGTTACTGGCGGGGGAACACAGATACGCAGTATTTT.

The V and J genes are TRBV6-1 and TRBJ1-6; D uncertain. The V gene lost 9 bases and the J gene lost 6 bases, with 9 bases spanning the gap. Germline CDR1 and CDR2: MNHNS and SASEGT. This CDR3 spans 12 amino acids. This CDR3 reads CASGLANSPLHF. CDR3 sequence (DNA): TGTGCCAGTGGGTTGGCTAATTCACCCCTCCACTTT.

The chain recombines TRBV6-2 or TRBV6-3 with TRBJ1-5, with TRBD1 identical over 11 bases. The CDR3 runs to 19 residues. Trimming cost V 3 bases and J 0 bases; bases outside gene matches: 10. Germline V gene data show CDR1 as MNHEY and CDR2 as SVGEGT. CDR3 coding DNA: TGTGCCAGCAGTTATCGCCGGGACAGGGGGTCAACTAGCAATCAGCCCCAGCATTTT. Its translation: CASSYRRDRGSTSNQPQHF.

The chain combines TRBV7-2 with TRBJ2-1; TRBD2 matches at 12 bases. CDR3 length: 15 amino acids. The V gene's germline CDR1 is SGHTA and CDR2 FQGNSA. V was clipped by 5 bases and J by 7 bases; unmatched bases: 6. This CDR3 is CASSKTSGGSNEQFF. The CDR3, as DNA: TGTGCCAGCAGCAAGACTAGCGGGGGATCAAATGAGCAGTTCTTC.

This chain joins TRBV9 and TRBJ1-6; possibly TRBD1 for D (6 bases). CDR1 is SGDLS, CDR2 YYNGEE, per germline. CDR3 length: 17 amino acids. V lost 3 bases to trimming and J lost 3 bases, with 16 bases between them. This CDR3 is CASSAPNVGGYNSPLHF. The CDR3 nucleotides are TGTGCCAGCAGCGCCCCGAATGTAGGGGGCTATAATTCACCCCTCCACTTT. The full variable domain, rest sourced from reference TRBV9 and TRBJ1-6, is DSGVTQTPKHLITATGQRVTLRCSPRSGDLSVYWYQQSLDQGLQFLIQYYNGEERAKGNILERFSAQQFPDLHSELNLSSLELGDSALYFCASSAPNVGGYNSPLHFGNGTRLTVT.

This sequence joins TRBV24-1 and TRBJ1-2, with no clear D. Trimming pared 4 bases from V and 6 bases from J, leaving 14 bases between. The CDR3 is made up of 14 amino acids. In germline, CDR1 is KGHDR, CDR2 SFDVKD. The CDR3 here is CATSDPGKNDGYTF. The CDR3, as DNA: TGTGCCACCAGTGACCCCGGGAAGAATGATGGCTACACCTTC.

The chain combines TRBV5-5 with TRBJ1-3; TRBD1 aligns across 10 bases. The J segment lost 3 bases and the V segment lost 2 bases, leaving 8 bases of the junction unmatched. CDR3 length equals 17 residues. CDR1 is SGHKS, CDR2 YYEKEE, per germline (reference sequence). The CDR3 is CASSLTTGTGVGNTIYF. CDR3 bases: TGTGCCAGCAGCTTAACCACCGGGACAGGGGTTGGAAACACCATATATTTT.

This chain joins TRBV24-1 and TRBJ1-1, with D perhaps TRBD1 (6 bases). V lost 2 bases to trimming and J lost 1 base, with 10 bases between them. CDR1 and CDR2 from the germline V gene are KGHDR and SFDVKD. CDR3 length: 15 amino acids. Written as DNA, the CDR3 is TGTGCCACCAGTGATTCGGGACACAGGAACACTGAAGCTTTCTTT. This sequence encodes CATSDSGHRNTEAFF.

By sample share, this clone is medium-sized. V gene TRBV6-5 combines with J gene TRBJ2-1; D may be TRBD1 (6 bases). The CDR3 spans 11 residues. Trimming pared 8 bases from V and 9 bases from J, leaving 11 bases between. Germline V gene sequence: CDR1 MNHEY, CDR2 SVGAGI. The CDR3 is CASRRGGEQFF. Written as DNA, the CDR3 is TGTGCCAGCCGAAGAGGGGGTGAGCAGTTCTTC.

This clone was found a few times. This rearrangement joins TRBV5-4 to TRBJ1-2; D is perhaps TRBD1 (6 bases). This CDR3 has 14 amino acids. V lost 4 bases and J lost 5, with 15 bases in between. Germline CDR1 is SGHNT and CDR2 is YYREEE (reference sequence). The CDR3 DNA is TGTGCCAGCAGCGGCGCAGGGGCCCGATATGGCTACACCTTC. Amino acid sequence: CASSGAGARYGYTF.

The CDR3 DNA follows: TGTGCCAGTAGTATAGATCCGGGGGCGAAACTGTTTTTT. This gives the protein CASSIDPGAKLFF. The chain couples TRBV19 to TRBJ1-4; D is perhaps TRBD1 (6 bases). Trimming pared 0 bases from V and 11 bases from J, leaving 10 bases between. Germline CDR1 LNHDA, CDR2 SQIVND (reference sequence). This CDR3 region has 13 residues.

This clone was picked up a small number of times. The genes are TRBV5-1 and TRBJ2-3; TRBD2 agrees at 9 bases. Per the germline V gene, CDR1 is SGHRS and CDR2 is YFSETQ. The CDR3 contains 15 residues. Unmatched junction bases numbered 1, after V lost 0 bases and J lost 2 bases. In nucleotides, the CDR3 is TGCGCCAGCAGCTTGGGCGGGGGGGTCACAGATACGCAGTATTTT. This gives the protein CASSLGGGVTDTQYF.

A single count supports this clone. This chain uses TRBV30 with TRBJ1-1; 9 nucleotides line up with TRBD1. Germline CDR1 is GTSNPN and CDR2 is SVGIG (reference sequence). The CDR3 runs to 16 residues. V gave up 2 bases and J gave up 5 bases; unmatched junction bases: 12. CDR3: CAWSSWGTGTRTEAFF. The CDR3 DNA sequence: TGTGCCTGGAGTTCCTGGGGGACAGGGACGCGGACTGAAGCTTTCTTT.

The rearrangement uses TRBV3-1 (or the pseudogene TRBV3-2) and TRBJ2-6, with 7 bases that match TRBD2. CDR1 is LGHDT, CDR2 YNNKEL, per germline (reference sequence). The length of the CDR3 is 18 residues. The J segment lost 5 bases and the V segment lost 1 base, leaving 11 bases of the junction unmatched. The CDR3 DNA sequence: TGTGCCAGCAGCCAAGGGGACCTGGGGGGGAGCTGGGCCAACGTCCTGACTTTC. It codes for CASSQGDLGGSWANVLTF.

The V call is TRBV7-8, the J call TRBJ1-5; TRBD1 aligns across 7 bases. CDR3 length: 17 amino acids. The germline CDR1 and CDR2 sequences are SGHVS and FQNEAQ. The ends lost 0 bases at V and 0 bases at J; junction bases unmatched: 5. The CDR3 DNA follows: TGTGCCAGCAGCTTAGCGTGGGGACAGCTTAGCAATCAGCCCCAGCATTTT. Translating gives CASSLAWGQLSNQPQHF.

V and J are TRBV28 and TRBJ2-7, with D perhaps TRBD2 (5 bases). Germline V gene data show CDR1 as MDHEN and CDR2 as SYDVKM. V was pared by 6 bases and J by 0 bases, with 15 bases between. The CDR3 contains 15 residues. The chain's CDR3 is CASSLERFSSYEQYF. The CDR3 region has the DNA TGTGCCAGCAGCCTCGAGCGGTTTAGCTCCTACGAGCAGTACTTC.

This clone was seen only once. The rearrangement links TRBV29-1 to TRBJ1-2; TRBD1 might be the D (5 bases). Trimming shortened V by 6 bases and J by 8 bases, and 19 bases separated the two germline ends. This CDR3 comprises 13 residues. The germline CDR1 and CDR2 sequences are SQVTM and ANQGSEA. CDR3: CSVSRGGDDGYTF. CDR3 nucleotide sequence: TGCAGCGTCTCCCGGGGGGGGGACGACGGCTACACCTTC.

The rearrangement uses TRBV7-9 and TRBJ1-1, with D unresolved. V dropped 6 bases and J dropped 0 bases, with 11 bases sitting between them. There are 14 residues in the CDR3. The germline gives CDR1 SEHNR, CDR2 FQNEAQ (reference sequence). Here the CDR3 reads CASSPTALNTEAFF. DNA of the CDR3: TGTGCCAGCAGTCCGACTGCGCTGAACACTGAAGCTTTCTTT.

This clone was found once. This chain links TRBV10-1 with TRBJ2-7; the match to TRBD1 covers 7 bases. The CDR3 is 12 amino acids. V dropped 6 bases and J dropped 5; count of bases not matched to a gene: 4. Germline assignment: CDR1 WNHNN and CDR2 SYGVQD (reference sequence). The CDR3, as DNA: TGCGCCAGCAGCCATGACAGGGACGAGCAGTACTTC. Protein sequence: CASSHDRDEQYF.

The CDR3 sequence is CASSNRRGSYTF. CDR3 DNA sequence: TGTGCCAGCAGTAACAGACGGGGGAGCTACACCTTC. The chain couples TRBV6-2 or TRBV6-3 to TRBJ1-2, with a possible D match to TRBD1 (5 bases). The CDR3 is 12 residues long. V was clipped by 5 bases and J by 9 bases, with 13 bases between them. Germline loops: CDR1 MNHEY, CDR2 SVGEGT.

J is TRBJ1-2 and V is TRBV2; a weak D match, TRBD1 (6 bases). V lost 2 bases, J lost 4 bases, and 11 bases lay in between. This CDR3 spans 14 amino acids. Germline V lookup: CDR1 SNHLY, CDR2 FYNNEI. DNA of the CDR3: TGTGCCAGCAGTGAACGGGGGGGGCCCTATGGCTACACCTTC. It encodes CASSERGGPYGYTF.

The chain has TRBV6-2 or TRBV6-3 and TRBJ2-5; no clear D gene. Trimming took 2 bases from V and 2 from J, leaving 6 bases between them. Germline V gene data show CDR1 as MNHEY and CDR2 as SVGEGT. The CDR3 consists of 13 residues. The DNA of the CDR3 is TGTGCCAGCAGTTACGGCTGGCAAGAGACCCAGTACTTC. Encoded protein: CASSYGWQETQYF.

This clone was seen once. The CDR3 is CASSLSGAYNEQFF. DNA of the CDR3: TGTGCCAGCAGTCTAAGTGGGGCCTACAATGAGCAGTTCTTC. This chain joins TRBV6-6 and TRBJ2-1; D is uncertain. V shed 5 bases and J shed 2 bases, with 10 bases lying between them. Germline V gene lookup returns CDR1 MNHNY and CDR2 SVGAGI (reference sequence). The CDR3 consists of 14 residues.

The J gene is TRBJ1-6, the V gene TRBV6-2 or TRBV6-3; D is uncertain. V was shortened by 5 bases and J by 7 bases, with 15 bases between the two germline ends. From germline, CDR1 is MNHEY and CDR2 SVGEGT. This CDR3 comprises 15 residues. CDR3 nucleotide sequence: TGTGCCAGCAGTACACATGGTATATGGAATTCACCCCTCCACTTT. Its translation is CASSTHGIWNSPLHF.

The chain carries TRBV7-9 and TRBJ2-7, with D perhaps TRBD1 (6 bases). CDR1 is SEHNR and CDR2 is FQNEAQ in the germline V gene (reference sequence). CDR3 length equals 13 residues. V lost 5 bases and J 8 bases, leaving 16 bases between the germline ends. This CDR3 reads CASSADSGLKQYF. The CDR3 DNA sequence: TGTGCCAGCAGCGCGGACAGTGGTCTCAAGCAGTACTTC.

The CDR3 is CASSLDARFDGYTF. The CDR3 DNA reads as TGTGCCAGCAGCTTAGACGCCAGGTTCGATGGCTACACCTTC. The chain uses TRBV7-2 and TRBJ1-2; D uncertain. The V end lost 1 base, the J end lost 6 bases, and 12 bases lay between the germline ends. Germline V gives CDR1 SGHTA, CDR2 FQGNSA. This CDR3 spans 14 amino acids.

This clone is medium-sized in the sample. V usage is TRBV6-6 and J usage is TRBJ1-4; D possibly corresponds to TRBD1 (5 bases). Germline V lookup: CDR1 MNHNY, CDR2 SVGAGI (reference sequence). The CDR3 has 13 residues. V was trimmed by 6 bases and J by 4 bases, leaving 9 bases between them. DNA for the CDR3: TGTGCCAGCAGCCGGGACTTTAATGAAAAACTGTTTTTT. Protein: CASSRDFNEKLFF.

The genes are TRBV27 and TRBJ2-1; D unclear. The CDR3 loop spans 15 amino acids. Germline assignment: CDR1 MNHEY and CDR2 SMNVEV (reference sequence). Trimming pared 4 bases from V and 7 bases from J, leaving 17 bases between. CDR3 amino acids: CASSSRVSTGNEQFF. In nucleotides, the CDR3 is TGTGCCAGCAGTTCTAGGGTCTCGACCGGGAATGAGCAGTTCTTC.